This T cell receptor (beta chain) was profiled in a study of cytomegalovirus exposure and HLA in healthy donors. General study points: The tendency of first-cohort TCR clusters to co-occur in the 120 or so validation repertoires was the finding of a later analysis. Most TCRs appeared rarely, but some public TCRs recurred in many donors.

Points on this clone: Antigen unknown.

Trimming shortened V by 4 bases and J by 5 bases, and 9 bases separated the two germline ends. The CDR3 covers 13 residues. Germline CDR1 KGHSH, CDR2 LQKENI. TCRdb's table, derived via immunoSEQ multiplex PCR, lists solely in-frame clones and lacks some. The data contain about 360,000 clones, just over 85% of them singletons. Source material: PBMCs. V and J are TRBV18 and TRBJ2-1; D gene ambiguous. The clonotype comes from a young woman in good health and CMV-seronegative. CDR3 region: CASSLAANNEQFF. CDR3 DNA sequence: TGTGCCAGCTCACTCGCGGCGAACAATGAGCAGTTCTTC. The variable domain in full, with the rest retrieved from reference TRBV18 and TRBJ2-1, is NAGVMQNPRHLVRRRGQEARLRCSPMKGHSHVYWYRQLPEEGLKFMVYLQKENIIDESGMPKERFSAEFPKEGPSILRIQQVVRGDSAAYFCASSLAANNEQFFGPGTRLTVL.